This paragraph reports one TCR beta chain. The target antigen is unknown. It may be a read error: a sequence one base away is much more abundant. Different DNA sequences within this sample yield the same CDR3. This sample is part of a study of beta chain features in type 1 diabetes. The study's findings and limits: The influence of HLA type on TCRB rearrangement stayed undetermined. Cells expressing TCR highly could be over-represented by cDNA sequencing.

Expressed TCRB transcripts were sequenced because the isolated RNA had all been reverse transcribed beforehand. Data came from immunoSEQ multiplex PCR; TCRdb stores just in-frame clones and leaves some out. The repertoire holds under 400,000 clones, approximately 15% seen once, with around 7% in the top ten. Blood was drawn once from each donor into heparinised tubes. The draws averaged around 110 mL. CD4+ cells of the naive, central memory, regulatory and stem cell-like memory types were sorted via CD45RO/CCR7/CD25/CD127/CD95/CD27. Trimming cost V 0 bases and J 1 base, with 3 bases left between them. The CDR3 runs 13 residues. Germline V gene sequence: CDR1 SGHDT, CDR2 YYEEEE.

The sequenced sample was central memory CD4+ T cells from blood. The sequence was collected from a young man in good health. The chain uses TRBV5-6 and TRBJ2-3; no definite D call. For the CDR3, the DNA is TGTGCCAGCAGCTTGGGGGGCACAGATACGCAGTATTTT. Amino acid sequence: CASSLGGTDTQYF.